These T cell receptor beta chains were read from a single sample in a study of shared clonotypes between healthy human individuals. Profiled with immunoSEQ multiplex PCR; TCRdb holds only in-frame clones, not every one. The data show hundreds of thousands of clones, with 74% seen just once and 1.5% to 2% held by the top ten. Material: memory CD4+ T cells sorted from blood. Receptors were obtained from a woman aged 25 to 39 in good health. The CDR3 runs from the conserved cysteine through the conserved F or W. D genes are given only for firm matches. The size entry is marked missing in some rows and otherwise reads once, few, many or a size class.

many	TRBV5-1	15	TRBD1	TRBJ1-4	TGCGCCAGCAGCTTGGAGGGCAGGGGGCATGAAAAACTGTTTTTT	CASSLEGRGHEKLFF
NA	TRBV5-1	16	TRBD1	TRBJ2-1	TGCGCCAGCAGCCAACAGGGGTACAGCTCCTACAATGAGCAGTTCTTC	CASSQQGYSSYNEQFF
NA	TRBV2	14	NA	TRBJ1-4	TGTGCCAGCAGCAAAGACAGGAACTATGAAAAACTGTTTTTT	CASSKDRNYEKLFF
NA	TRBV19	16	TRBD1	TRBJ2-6	TGTGCCAGTAGCGGACAGGGGGCTATTGGGGCCAACGTCCTGACTTTC	CASSGQGAIGANVLTF
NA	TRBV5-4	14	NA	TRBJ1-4	TGTGCCAGCAGCTTGGCCGGTGCTAATGAAAAACTGTTTTTT	CASSLAGANEKLFF
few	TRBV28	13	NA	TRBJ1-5	TGTGCCAGCAGTTTTTCGGGGAATCAGCCCCAGCATTTT	CASSFSGNQPQHF
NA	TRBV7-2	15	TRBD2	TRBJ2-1	TGTGCCAGCAGCCTTCGAGCGGGAGGCTACAATGAGCAGTTCTTC	CASSLRAGGYNEQFF
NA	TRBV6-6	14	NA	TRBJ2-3	TGTGCCAGCAGTTACCCAGATAGGACAGATACGCAGTATTTT	CASSYPDRTDTQYF
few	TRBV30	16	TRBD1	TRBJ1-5	TGTGCCTGGAGTGTACTGGGACAGGGTAACAATCAGCCCCAGCATTTT	CAWSVLGQGNNQPQHF
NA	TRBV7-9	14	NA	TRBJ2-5	TGTGCCAGCAGCCCAGACAGGATAGGTGAGACCCAGTACTTC	CASSPDRIGETQYF
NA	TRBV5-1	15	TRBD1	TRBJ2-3	TGCGCCAGCAGCTTAATACAGGGGATCACAGATACGCAGTATTTT	CASSLIQGITDTQYF
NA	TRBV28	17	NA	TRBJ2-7	TGTGCCAGCAGTTCGCCCTTTGGGGGCAGGAGCTCCTACGAGCAGTACTTC	CASSSPFGGRSSYEQYF
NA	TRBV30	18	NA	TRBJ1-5	TGTGCCTGGAGTGTACTAACAGGTCCCATTAGGCCAAATCAGCCCCAGCATTTT	CAWSVLTGPIRPNQPQHF
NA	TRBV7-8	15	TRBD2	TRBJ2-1	TGTGCCACCCTAGAAATAGCGGGCACCTACAATGAGCAGTTCTTC	CATLEIAGTYNEQFF
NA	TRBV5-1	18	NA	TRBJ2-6	TGCGCCAGCAGCTTGTATGGGGCTCCAACATCTGGGGCCAACGTCCTGACTTTC	CASSLYGAPTSGANVLTF
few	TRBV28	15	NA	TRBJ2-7	TGTGCCAGCAGCCTTGCCGGGCCCTCCTCCTACGAGCAGTACTTC	CASSLAGPSSYEQYF
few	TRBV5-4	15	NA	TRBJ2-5	TGTGCCAGCAGCTTGGGGGTGGGACCGGGTGAGACCCAGTACTTC	CASSLGVGPGETQYF
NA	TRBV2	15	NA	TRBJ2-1	TGTGCCAGCACCTCAGAGGTGGTGGGGTACAATGAGCAGTTCTTC	CASTSEVVGYNEQFF
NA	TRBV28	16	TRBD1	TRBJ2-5	TGTGCCAGCAGTTTAGTTATAGGGACAGGGGGTGAGACCCAGTACTTC	CASSLVIGTGGETQYF
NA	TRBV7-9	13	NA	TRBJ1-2	TGTGCCAGCAGCTTAGGCACAGGGAACGGCTACACCTTC	CASSLGTGNGYTF
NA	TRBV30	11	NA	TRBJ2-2	TGTGCCTGGAAGCTGAACGGGGAGCTGTTTTTT	CAWKLNGELFF
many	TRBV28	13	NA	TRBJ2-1	TGTGCCAGCAGTGGTGCCAGGGGCAATGAGCAGTTCTTC	CASSGARGNEQFF
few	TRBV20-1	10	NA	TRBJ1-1	TGCAGTGCACTTACCGGTGAAGCTTTCTTT	CSALTGEAFF
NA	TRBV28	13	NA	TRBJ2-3	TGTGCCAGCAGGGAACTACAGGGCAATACGCAGTATTTT	CASRELQGNTQYF
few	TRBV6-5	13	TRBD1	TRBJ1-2	TGTGCCAGCAGTTACAACGACAGGGTTGGCTACACCTTC	CASSYNDRVGYTF
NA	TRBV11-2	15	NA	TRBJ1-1	TGTGCCAGCAGACGTATTCAGGGTGGTGACACTGAAGCTTTCTTT	CASRRIQGGDTEAFF
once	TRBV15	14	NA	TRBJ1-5	TGTGCCACTCGATCCAGACAGGAGAATCAGCCCCAGCATTTT	CATRSRQENQPQHF